This T cell receptor (beta chain) emerged from a study of cytomegalovirus exposure and HLA in healthy donors (dated by TCRdb to about 2017). Regarding the complete study: In an earlier analysis of around 540 of the donors, around 290 Gb of sequence data and 120 million or so unique TCR beta sequences from about 180 million T cells were reported. About 280 gigabases of sequencing data and 70 million to 100 million unique TCR sequences were included in an early release covering roughly 700 HLA-typed donors. Among the roughly 430 genotyped donors, around 81% belonged to the genetic ancestry cluster associated with self-reported Caucasian donors. The study aimed to test whether cataloging public T cell receptors could reveal signatures of past pathogen exposure. The study profiled the T cell repertoires of 550 to 700 subjects by immunosequencing and related them to cytomegalovirus serostatus. A separate validation cohort of about 110 different subjects was used in addition to the approximately 700-subject first cohort. The study combined high-throughput TCR immunosequencing, statistical association of individual TCRs with disease status, and machine learning to predict cytomegalovirus infection status. A later analysis re-examined previously published TCR beta repertoires from 600 to 700 donors and added high-resolution HLA genotyping to investigate patterns of TCR occurrence. Rather than using new phenotypic data, the later analysis identified candidate immune exposures from TCR beta sequences and from how often those sequences occurred across donors. An earlier analysis of approximately 630 of the donors applied high-throughput TCR beta sequencing to assess whether each TCR beta V gene segment acted as functional or pseudogenic. Alongside the repertoire data, information on donor age, sex, ethnicity and CMV serostatus was compiled. Genome-wide SNP genotypes for about 60% of the 666 donors were used in a later genetic analysis, which treated that subset as a discovery cohort. Every repertoire in the discovery cohort had been generated on one and the same sequencing platform. Both class I and class II loci were covered by HLA typing, at four-digit resolution. The number of typed donors differed by locus: roughly 620-630 for A, B, C, DRB1 and DQB1; 522 for DQA1; roughly 600 for DPA1; and about 450 for DPB1. Roughly 5 DR-DQ haplotypes were handled as single units for association and clustering, since linkage in the cohort was strong. Across about 370 genotyped donors of the cohort, an average of 235,054 unique TCR beta nucleotide sequences per donor were sequenced, and roughly a sixth of those sequences were non-productive. The paper as a whole reports these results and caveats: This cohort had only TCR beta chains sequenced, and the lack of alpha or paired-chain data limited which features could be detected. Presence/absence analyses assumed roughly uniform sequencing depth across donors, an assumption that may not hold. In a later analysis, several top co-occurrence clusters were reported to appear linked to parvovirus B19, influenza, CMV and Epstein-Barr virus. An earlier analysis of approximately 570 of the donors showed that most TCR beta V segments appeared in productive rearrangements either about 90% or about 30% of the time, which broadly matched IMGT annotations. In a later genetic analysis, a missense DCLRE1C variant was associated with V-gene and J-gene trimming of TCR beta chains, and the association was replicated in an independent cohort. A later genetic analysis reported fewer N-insertions in productive TCRs among donors in an Asian-associated ancestry cluster than the roughly 720-donor mean. Most TCR sequences were observed very rarely across donors, whereas some public TCRs were present in many individuals. For the cohort, immune exposure information was limited to CMV serostatus. Because the 87-base-pair reads could not distinguish some IMGT-functional V segments, including TRBV6-2 and TRBV6-3, those segments were excluded. In a later analysis, HLA-associated TCR beta chains showed more clonal expansion and lower generation probabilities than non-associated chains that were equally common. In a later analysis, TCR association rates were found to vary across HLA loci, with the most associated TCRs seen for DRB1 alleles and the fewest for HLA-C alleles. A few of the identified cytomegalovirus-associated TCR beta chains were confirmed in vitro to be specific for cytomegalovirus antigens. A group of highly shared sequence variants was considered likely to be a technical artifact of the sequencing pipeline. The classifier was reported to diagnose cytomegalovirus status with high specificity and sensitivity in both the original cohort and the validation cohort. Correlated functional status among segregating V segments might be attributable to linkage disequilibrium, but an unknown experimental factor could not be ruled out. The study gave a list of around 170 TCR beta chains associated with cytomegalovirus. Because some donors lacked HLA typing at each locus, the association tests relied only on the typed subset. In a later analysis, most CMV-associated TCR beta chains were found to appear HLA-restricted, with HLA associations seemingly driven largely by CMV exposure. A further reported finding was that TCR beta sequences accurately predicted the HLA-A and HLA-B alleles for most subjects in the first cohort. The authors suggested that the approach could potentially be generalized to other disease states and immunological phenotypes. When HLA alleles, especially DR and DQ, strongly co-occurred, TCR associations were difficult to assign to individual alleles. A later analysis associated 15,000 to 20,000 TCR beta sequences with specific HLA alleles at a false discovery rate of 0.05. The earlier analysis of 587 of the donors excluded over 15 rarely observed V segments, including chromosome 9 orphons, because counts were too low.

The receptor library was made with the immunoSEQ multiplex PCR assay. A mixture of 60 forward primers for TCR Vbeta segments and 13 reverse primers for TCR Jbeta segments was used in the multiplex PCR. Amplification of the CDR3 region of rearranged TCR beta genes was performed with a multiplex PCR assay on genomic DNA. The amplified TCR beta libraries were sequenced on the Illumina HiSeq System as 87-base-pair reads. As for how the authors treated the data: Across the 600 to 700 repertoires, a later analysis counted around 80 million unique TCR beta chains, about 10 million of which were shared by at least two donors. Raw reads were error-corrected and collapsed into unique sequences by a nearest-neighbor algorithm in which closely related sequences were merged to remove PCR and sequencing errors. Alignment of CDR3 sequences to IMGT reference sequences was used to assign V, D and J gene segments. Each retained sequence needed at least a six-nucleotide match to both a V gene segment and a J gene segment. A rearrangement counted as productive if the CDR3 had no stop codons and remained in frame with V and J, and every other rearrangement counted as non-productive. Following IMGT convention, CDR3 was defined as the stretch from the second conserved V-encoded cysteine up to the conserved J-encoded phenylalanine. Sequences without an unambiguous match to a single V gene segment were excluded from the earlier analysis of about 600 of the donors. An earlier analysis of fewer than 750 of the donors called V segments functional above 56.7% productive rearrangements and segregating when the between-donor standard deviation exceeded 5%. A statistical classification framework was developed to diagnose cytomegalovirus status using the catalog of TCR beta chain sequences. In a later analysis, V and J genes were assigned by comparing TCR nucleotide sequences against IMGT/GENE-DB human TR gene sequences. The TCRdist pipeline was used in a later analysis to assign CDR3 sequences and most-parsimonious VDJ recombination scenarios. In a later analysis, each TCR beta chain was defined by its CDR3 amino acid sequence together with its V-gene family, and reads lacking a unique V-gene family were excluded. As a way to deal with suspected cross-contamination and a sequencing artifact, a later analysis dropped 592 nucleotide sequences that were highly shared and had low generation probability. For each public chain, a later analysis derived a clonal expansion index from normalized ranks of inferred template counts within each repertoire. Generation probabilities in a later analysis came from a VDJ recombination model fitted to out-of-frame rearrangements, and those results were checked against IGoR. In a later analysis, hypergeometric tests were used to score TCR-TCR, TCR-HLA and TCR-CMV co-occurrence, with a repertoire-size bias correction applied to TCR pairs. False discovery rates were estimated in a later analysis by permuting HLA or CMV assignments 20 times. A later analysis grouped co-occurring TCRs with DBSCAN, adding TCRdist sequence similarity when clustering within HLA-allele-positive subsets. Repertoires with fewer than 30,000 or more than 120,000 public chains were left out of co-occurrence clustering, as were five repertoires with anomalous nucleotide sharing. The table was pulled from immuneACCESS by TCRdb, which kept in-frame rearrangements only. Such tables lose some clones; where checked, under half of the loss comes from unresolved V genes, and the rest has no known cause. V and J calls and clone size are given by that table; D and trimming were obtained from the DNA. The sample profile shows 200,000 or so clones; roughly 80% of them were found once. The ten largest clones take up around 0.75% of the sample.

The CDR3, from cysteine to phenylalanine, totals 15 residues. Only the CDR3 portion is preserved as DNA: 45 bases, with reading frame beginning at the first base. From a lookup of the germline V gene, CDR1 and CDR2 are MDHEN and SYDVKM. V gives up 4 bases and J gives up 7 bases, and the segment between their germline ends measures 20 bases. The cohort consisted of 600 to 700 healthy bone marrow donors. At the time of sampling, all cohort members were nominally healthy, though unrecorded immune exposures were likely present. The donor tested CMV seronegative, placing the donor among the 350 or so seronegative members of the cohort. A peripheral blood sample was provided by each donor, and peripheral blood mononuclear cells were used for TCR beta sequencing. Genomic DNA extraction from the blood cell samples was performed with the Qiagen DNeasy Blood Extraction Kit. About this clone itself: This clone's antigen is unknown. The sample holds no much larger clone one base away, and base qualities are not on file.

The sample consisted of PBMCs. The receptor was derived from a woman aged 18 to 35 in good health and CMV-seronegative. The receptor chain draws on TRBV28 and TRBJ2-7; the D gene is possibly TRBD1, with 6 bases matching. This receptor has the CDR3 CASSSGQPLWGEQYF. The DNA sequence is TGTGCCAGCAGTTCCGGACAGCCCCTTTGGGGAGAGCAGTACTTC.